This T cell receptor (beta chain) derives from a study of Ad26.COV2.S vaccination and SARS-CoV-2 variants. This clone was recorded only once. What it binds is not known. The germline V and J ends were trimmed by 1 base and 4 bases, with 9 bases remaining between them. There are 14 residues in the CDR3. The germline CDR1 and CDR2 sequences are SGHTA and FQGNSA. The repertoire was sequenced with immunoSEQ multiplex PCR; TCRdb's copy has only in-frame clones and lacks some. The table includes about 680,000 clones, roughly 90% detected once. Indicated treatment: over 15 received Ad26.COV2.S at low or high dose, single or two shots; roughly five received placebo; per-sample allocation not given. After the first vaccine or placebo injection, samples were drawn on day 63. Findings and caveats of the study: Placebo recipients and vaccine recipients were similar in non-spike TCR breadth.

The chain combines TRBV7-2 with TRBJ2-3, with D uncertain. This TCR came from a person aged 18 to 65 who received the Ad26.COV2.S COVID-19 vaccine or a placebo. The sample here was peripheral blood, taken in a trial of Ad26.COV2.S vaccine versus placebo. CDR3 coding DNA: TGTGCCAGCAGCTTAGTGGGCAGCTCAGATACGCAGTATTTT. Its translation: CASSLVGSSDTQYF.